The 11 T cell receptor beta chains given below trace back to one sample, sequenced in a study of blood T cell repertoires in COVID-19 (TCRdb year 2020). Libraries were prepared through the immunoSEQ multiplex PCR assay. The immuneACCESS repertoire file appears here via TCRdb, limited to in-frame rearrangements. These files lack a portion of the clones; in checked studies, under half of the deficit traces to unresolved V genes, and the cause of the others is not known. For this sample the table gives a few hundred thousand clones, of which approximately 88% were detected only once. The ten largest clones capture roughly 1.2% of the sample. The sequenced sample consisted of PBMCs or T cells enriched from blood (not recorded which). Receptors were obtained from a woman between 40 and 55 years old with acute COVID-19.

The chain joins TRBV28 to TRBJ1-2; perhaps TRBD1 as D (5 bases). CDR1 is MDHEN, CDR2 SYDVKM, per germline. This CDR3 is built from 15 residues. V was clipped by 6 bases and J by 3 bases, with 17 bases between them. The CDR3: CASRGPGDGYYGYTF. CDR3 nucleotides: TGTGCCAGCAGGGGACCGGGGGACGGATACTATGGCTACACCTTC.

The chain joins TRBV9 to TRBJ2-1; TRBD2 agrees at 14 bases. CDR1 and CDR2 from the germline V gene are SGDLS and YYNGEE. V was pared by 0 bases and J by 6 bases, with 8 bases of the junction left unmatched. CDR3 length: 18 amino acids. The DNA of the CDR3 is TGTGCCAGCAGCGTAGTAAGTGGGGGACTAGCGGGAGTCAATGAGCAGTTCTTC. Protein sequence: CASSVVSGGLAGVNEQFF.

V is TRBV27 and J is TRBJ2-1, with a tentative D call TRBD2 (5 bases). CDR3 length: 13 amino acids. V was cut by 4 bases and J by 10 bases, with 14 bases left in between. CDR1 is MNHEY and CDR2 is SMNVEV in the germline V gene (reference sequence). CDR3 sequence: CASSSPAGLEQFF. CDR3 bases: TGTGCCAGCAGTTCCCCGGCGGGTCTCGAGCAGTTCTTC.

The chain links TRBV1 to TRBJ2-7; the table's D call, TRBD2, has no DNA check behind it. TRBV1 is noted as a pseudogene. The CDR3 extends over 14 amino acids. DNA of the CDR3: TGCACCAGCAGCCATTGGCGGGAGGTATACGAGCAGTACGTC. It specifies CTSSHWREVYEQYV.

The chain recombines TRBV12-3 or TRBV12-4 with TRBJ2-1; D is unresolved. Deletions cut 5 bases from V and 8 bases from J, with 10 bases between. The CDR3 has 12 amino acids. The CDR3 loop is CASSPSFDEQFF. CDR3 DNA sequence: TGTGCCAGCAGTCCTTCCTTTGATGAGCAGTTCTTC.

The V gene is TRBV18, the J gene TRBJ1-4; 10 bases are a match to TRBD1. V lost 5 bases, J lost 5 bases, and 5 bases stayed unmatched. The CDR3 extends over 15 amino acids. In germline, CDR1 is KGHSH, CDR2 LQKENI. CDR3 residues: CASSSPGQGNEKLFF. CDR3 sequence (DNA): TGTGCCAGCTCATCCCCGGGACAGGGGAATGAAAAACTGTTTTTT.

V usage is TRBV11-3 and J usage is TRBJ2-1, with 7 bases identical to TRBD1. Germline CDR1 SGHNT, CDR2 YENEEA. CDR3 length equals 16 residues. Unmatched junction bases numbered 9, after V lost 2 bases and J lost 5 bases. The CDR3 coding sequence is TGTGCCAGCAGCTTACCGTGGGACAGACCGAACAATGAGCAGTTCTTC. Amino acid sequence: CASSLPWDRPNNEQFF.

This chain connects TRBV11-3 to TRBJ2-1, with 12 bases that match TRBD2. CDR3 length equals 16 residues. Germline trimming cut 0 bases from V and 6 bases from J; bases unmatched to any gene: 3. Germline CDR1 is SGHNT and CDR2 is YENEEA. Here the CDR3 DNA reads TGTGCCAGCAGCTTAGACTCTAGCGGGAGGGCCAATGAGCAGTTCTTC. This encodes CASSLDSSGRANEQFF.

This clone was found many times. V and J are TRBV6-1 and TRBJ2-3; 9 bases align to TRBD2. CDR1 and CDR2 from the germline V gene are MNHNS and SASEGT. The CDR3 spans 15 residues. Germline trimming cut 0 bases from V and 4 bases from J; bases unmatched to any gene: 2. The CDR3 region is CASSEASGSPDTQYF. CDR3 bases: TGTGCCAGCAGTGAAGCTAGCGGGAGCCCAGATACGCAGTATTTT.

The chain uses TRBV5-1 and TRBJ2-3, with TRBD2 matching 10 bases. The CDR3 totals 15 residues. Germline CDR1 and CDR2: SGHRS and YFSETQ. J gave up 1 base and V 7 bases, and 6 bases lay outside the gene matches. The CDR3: CASGTSGTGTDTQYF. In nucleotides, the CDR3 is TGCGCCAGCGGAACTAGCGGGACCGGCACAGATACGCAGTATTTT. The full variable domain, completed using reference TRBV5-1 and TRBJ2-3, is KAGVTQTPRYLIKTRGQQVTLSCSPISGHRSVSWYQQTPGQGLQFLFEYFSETQRNKGNFPGRFSGRQFSNSRSEMNVSTLELGDSALYLCASGTSGTGTDTQYFGPGTRLTVL.

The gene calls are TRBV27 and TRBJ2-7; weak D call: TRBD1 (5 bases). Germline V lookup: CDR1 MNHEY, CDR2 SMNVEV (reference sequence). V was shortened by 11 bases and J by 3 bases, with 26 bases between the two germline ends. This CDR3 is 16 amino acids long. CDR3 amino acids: CAEARWLSGSNYEQYF. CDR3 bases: TGTGCCGAAGCTCGGTGGTTATCAGGGTCGAACTACGAGCAGTACTTC.